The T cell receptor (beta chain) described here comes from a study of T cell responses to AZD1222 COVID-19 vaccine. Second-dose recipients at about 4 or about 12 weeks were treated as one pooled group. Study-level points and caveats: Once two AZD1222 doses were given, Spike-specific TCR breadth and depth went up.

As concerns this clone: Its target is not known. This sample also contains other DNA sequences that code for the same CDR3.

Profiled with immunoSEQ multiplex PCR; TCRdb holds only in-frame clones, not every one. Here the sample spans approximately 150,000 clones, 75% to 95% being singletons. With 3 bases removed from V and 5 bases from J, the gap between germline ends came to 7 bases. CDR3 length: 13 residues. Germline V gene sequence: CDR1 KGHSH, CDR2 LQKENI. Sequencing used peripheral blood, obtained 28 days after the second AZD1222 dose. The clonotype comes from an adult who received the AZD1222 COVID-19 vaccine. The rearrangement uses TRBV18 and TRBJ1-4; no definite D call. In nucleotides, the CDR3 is TGTGCCAGCTCACCTGGGCAGAATGAAAAACTGTTTTTT. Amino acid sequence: CASSPGQNEKLFF.